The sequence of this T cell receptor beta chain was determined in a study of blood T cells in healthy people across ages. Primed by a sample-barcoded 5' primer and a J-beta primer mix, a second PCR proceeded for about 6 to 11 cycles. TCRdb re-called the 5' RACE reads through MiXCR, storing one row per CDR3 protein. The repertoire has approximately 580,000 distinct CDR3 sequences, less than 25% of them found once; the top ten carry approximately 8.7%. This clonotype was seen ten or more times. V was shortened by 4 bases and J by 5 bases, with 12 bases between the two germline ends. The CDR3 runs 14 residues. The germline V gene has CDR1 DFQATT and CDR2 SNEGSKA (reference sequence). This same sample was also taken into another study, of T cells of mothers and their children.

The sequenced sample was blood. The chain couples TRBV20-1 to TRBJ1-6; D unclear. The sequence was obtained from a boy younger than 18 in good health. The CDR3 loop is CSATGPGDNSPLHF. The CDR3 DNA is TGCAGTGCTACCGGACCCGGCGATAATTCACCCCTCCACTTT.